This T cell receptor beta chain comes out of a study of CD8 T cells in ankylosing spondylitis. Each TCR beta library was made by quantitative 5'-RACE that incorporated molecular barcodes. TCRdb processed the 5' RACE reads anew with MiXCR; each CDR3 protein has one entry. The sample carries about 150,000 distinct CDR3 sequences, approximately 44% recorded once. Germline lookup yields CDR1 SGDLS and CDR2 YYNGEE. This CDR3 spans 16 amino acids. The ends were cut back, 2 bases at V and 1 base at J, with 12 bases in the middle. Concerning this clonotype: Its antigen is unknown.

Regarding the study as a whole: Clones linked to disease were reported to show significant enrichment in matched ankylosing spondylitis synovial fluid. Past studies reported some motif variants in reactive arthritis synovial fluid and blood. For ankylosing spondylitis blood, a TCR beta motif of 7 or 8 highly homologous variants appeared characteristic.

The source material was synovial fluid, either unsorted or a sorted T cell fraction (not recorded which). The TCR was taken from a male donor with ankylosing spondylitis. V and J are TRBV9 and TRBJ2-2; D call uncertain. The CDR3 region is CASSVRWGKNTGELFF. The CDR3 DNA reads as TGTGCCAGCAGCGTGAGGTGGGGTAAGAACACCGGGGAGCTGTTTTTT.